Below, 8 T cell receptor beta chains from the same sample are listed, as sequenced in a study of T cells in Graves' hyperthyroidism and ophthalmopathy. Researchers took RNA transcripts and amplified the TCR beta CDR3 regions from them. In the first-round RT-PCR of the TCR CDR3, the HTBI primer set was used. TCRdb recomputed calls from the multiplex PCR reads with MiXCR, one row per CDR3 protein. The data hold under 800,000 distinct CDR3 sequences, with 11% to 15% observed a single time. The source material was blood. All receptors derive from a young woman with Graves' hyperthyroidism.

The V and J genes are TRBV15 and TRBJ2-1; a weak D match, TRBD1 (5 bases). The tail of the sequence fits TRBJ2-7 better, so the J call may be wrong. The CDR3 length is 15 residues. Per germline, CDR1 LNHNV and CDR2 YYDKDF (reference sequence). CDR3 region: CATRALDSSYNEQYF. CDR3 DNA: TGTGCCACCAGAGCCCTAGACAGCTCCTACAATGAGCAGTACTTC.

There are many counts of this clonotype. This rearrangement joins TRBV30 to TRBJ1-2; D gene ambiguous. The V and J ends lost 3 bases and 1 base respectively, with 15 bases between them. In germline, CDR1 is GTSNPN, CDR2 SVGIG (reference sequence). This CDR3 is built from 15 residues. CDR3 bases: TGTGCCTGGAGGGTCGGCAACAGTTTTAACTATGGCTACACCTTC. Its translation: CAWRVGNSFNYGYTF.

This clonotype was detected ten times or more. V usage is TRBV6-1 and J usage is TRBJ2-1; D is undetermined. This CDR3 spans 15 amino acids. V was clipped by 8 bases and J by 0 bases, with 14 bases between them. Germline values: CDR1 MNHNS, CDR2 SASEGT. The CDR3 DNA reads TGTGCCAGCGCGAGGACCATTACCTCCTACAATGAGCAGTTCTTC. Protein: CASARTITSYNEQFF.

V and J are TRBV30 and TRBJ1-5; D might be TRBD1 (6 bases). V lost 3 bases to trimming and J lost 9 bases, with 12 bases between them. The CDR3 runs 12 residues. Germline CDR1 and CDR2: GTSNPN and SVGIG (reference sequence). CDR3 coding DNA: TGTGCCTGGAGCGGGGGGCTGGGGCCCCAGCATTTT. Translating gives CAWSGGLGPQHF.

This clonotype has a single count. Written as DNA, the CDR3 is TGTGCCAGCAGCCAAGGGCAGGGGGCTGGAGGAAACACCATATATTTT. Protein: CASSQGQGAGGNTIYF. The V and J genes are TRBV9 and TRBJ1-3; 8 nucleotides match TRBD1. Unmatched junction bases numbered 10, after V lost 4 bases and J lost 4 bases. CDR3 length: 16 residues. CDR1 is SGDLS, CDR2 YYNGEE, per germline.

This clonotype was counted at least ten times. The rearrangement uses TRBV3-1 and TRBJ1-1; D unclear. From germline, CDR1 is LGHDT and CDR2 YNNKEL (reference sequence). Between the trimmed V and J ends, which lost 4 bases and 3 bases, there was a span of 6 bases. The CDR3 extends over 12 amino acids. The DNA of the CDR3 is TGTGCCAGCAGCCGGACGGACACTGAAGCTTTCTTT. Translating gives CASSRTDTEAFF.

This clonotype has only a few counts. The V and J genes are TRBV2 and TRBJ2-5; 7 bases fit TRBD1. Germline CDR1 reads SNHLY; CDR2 reads FYNNEI. V shed 8 bases, J shed 3 bases, and the junction held 12 bases outside the gene matches. The CDR3 contains 15 residues. CDR3 amino acids: CASGTGALLEETQYF. CDR3 DNA sequence: TGTGCCAGCGGCACAGGGGCCCTTCTAGAAGAGACCCAGTACTTC.

The chain is built from TRBV4-1 and TRBJ1-1; D not certain. Trimming pared 4 bases from V and 1 base from J, leaving 13 bases between. This CDR3 is 15 amino acids long. Germline lookup yields CDR1 MGHRA and CDR2 YSYEKL. CDR3 residues: CASSLLLTSNTEAFF. The CDR3, as DNA: TGCGCCAGCAGCCTGTTGTTAACTTCGAACACTGAAGCTTTCTTT.